The rows below give T cell receptor beta chains drawn from one sample of a study of shared clonotypes between healthy human individuals. The table came from immunoSEQ multiplex PCR; TCRdb's copy has only in-frame clones and leaves some out. The sample holds millions of clones; more than 90% are singletons and the top ten take around 0.14%. The sample consisted of naive CD4+ T cells sorted from blood. The receptors originated from a man between 18 and 29 years old in good health. Both conserved end residues are part of each CDR3. D genes are given only for firm matches.

j_call	v_call	d_call	cdr3_nt	cdr3_aa
TRBJ2-7	TRBV5-1	.	TGCGCCAGCAAGGGGGACTCGAGCTCCTACGAGCAGTACTTC	CASKGDSSSYEQYF
TRBJ1-2	TRBV4-2	.	TGTGCCAGCAGCCAAGAGGAAGGGGCACCTTGGGGCTACACCTTC	CASSQEEGAPWGYTF
TRBJ2-7	TRBV5-1	TRBD1	TGCGCCAGCAGCTCGGAGTTATTTCGACAGGGGGCAGCCTACGAGCAGTACTTC	CASSSELFRQGAAYEQYF
TRBJ1-2	TRBV2	.	TGTGCCAGCAGGGATTCCGGGAGACTGGGCGGCTACACCTTC	CASRDSGRLGGYTF
TRBJ2-1	TRBV30	.	TGTGCCTGGAGTGTAAGGGCGGCCAATGAGCAGTTCTTC	CAWSVRAANEQFF
TRBJ1-4	TRBV6-6	.	TGTGCCAGCAGTTACTTACAGAGAAATGAAAAACTGTTTTTT	CASSYLQRNEKLFF
TRBJ1-1	TRBV28	.	TGTGCCAGCAGTTTTCAGACTTCTGAAGCTTTCTTT	CASSFQTSEAFF
TRBJ2-7	TRBV19	TRBD2	TGTGCCAGTAGTACTAGCGGGAGACAGGACTACGAGCAGTACTTC	CASSTSGRQDYEQYF
TRBJ2-5	TRBV30	.	TGTGCCTGGAGCAACAGGGGGGGAGAGACCCAGTACTTC	CAWSNRGGETQYF
TRBJ2-2	TRBV7-9	.	TGTGCCAGCAGCTTAGGTCGGAAGTCGGATGAGGAGCTGTTTTTT	CASSLGRKSDEELFF